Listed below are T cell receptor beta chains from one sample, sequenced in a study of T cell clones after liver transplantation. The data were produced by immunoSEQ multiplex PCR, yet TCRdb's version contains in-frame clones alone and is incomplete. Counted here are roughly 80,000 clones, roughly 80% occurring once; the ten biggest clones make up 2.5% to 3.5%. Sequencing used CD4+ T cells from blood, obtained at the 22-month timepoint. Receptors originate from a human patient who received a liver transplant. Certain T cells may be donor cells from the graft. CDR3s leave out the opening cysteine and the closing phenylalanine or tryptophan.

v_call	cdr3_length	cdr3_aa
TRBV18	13	ASSFLGQPNEKLF
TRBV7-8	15	ASSLVAGQGGNQPQH
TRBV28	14	ASAPSGKSLNQPQH
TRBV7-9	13	ASSSRTTSLREQY
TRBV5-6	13	ASSLSLTRSYGYT
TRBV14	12	ASSRGRASGELF
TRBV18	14	ASSPVDRGDPNEQF
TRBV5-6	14	ASSTLRIPKGGELF
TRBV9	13	ASSSQRGGRETQY
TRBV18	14	ASSPYRGTGAYEQY
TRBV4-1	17	ASSPRAELNRGRGDEAF
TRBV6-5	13	ASSYGRGYQETQY
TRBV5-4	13	ASSLGTSGGNIQY
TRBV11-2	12	ASSDGTGWGEQY
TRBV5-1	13	ASMGGSRGANVLT
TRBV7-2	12	ASSFAGDVGGYT
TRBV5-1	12	ASSPLSGTDTQY
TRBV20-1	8	SARDEGAF
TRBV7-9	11	ASSPSRVDEQY
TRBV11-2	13	ASSSPSSGIYEQY
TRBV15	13	ATSRPDRGSETQY
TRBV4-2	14	ASSRDRARSNQPQH
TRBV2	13	ASSGQGWETDTQY
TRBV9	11	ASSTQADQPQH
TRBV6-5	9	ATQGAGELF
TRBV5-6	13	ASSSISGQNNEQF
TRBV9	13	ASSHGGSSYNEQF
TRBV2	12	ASTGLTGGYGYT
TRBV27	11	ASSLRWGYGYT
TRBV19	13	ASSISVGGHQPQH
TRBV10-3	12	AISRDPQSQPQH
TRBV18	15	ASSPFGVRESSGELF
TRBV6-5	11	ASSRQYSYEQY
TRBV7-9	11	ASRGQGNSPLH
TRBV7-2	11	ASSLDRLDEQF
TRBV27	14	ASSPRLAATQETQY
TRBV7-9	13	ASSRSRLGGNEQF
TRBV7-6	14	ASSAETTGNSYEQY
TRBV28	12	ASSLPSGRDIQY
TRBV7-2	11	ASRQQGNTEAF
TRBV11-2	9	ASSLRETQY
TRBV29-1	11	SVERGSTDTQY
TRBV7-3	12	ASSFQPNTGELF
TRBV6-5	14	ASSSHSSGDGTEAF
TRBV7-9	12	ASSLSEVGNTIY
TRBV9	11	ASTLLDREGLF
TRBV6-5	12	ASSSTPHTGELF
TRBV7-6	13	ASSLNRGNYNEQF
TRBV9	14	ASSVSSLGGNQPQH
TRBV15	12	ATSKGFANEKLF
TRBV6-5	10	ASGTGGGGYT
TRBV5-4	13	ASSLRAYWEETQY
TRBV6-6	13	ASSLEGGPVDTQY
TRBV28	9	ASGNRDIQF
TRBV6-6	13	ASSYDHSQNQPQH